This T cell receptor (beta chain) stems from a study of blood T cell repertoires in COVID-19. Study-wide background: The study drew acute and convalescent COVID-19 samples from the United States, Italy and Spain.

Profiled with immunoSEQ multiplex PCR; TCRdb holds only in-frame clones, not every one. This sample yields some 450,000 clones, of which around 90% are seen a single time; roughly 0.76% belongs to the top ten. Seattle enrolled patients during active infection and tracked them longitudinally. This clone was seen only once. The ends were cut back, 5 bases at V and 3 bases at J, with 6 bases in the middle. Germline CDR1 is KGHSH and CDR2 is LQKENI. The CDR3 contains 12 residues. This TCR was sampled from a man aged 18 to 30 with COVID-19, enrolled during active disease. The V call is TRBV18, the J call TRBJ2-3; D remains ambiguous. The sample was peripheral blood. The CDR3 DNA follows: TGTGCCAGCTCATCCGCGACAGATACGCAGTATTTT. As protein: CASSSATDTQYF.